The following is a TCR beta chain sequence with its context. The sample comes from a study of shared clonotypes between healthy human individuals. This CDR3 comprises 13 residues. V was trimmed by 6 bases and J by 4 bases, leaving 9 bases between them. CDR1 and CDR2 (germline): MNHEY, SMNVEV (reference sequence). TCRdb keeps only in-frame clones here, not all; method: immunoSEQ multiplex PCR. Of 1.5 million to 2.5 million clones in the sample, less than 95% were seen once. Naive CD8 cells were CD45RO-negative, positively selected for CCR7, excluding terminally differentiated effector memory CD45RA+ cells.

The chain carries TRBV27 and TRBJ2-2; D remains unclear. Sequenced: naive CD8+ T cells sorted from blood. This receptor was identified in a young man in good health. The DNA of the CDR3 is TGTGCCAGCAGCCATAGAGGCACCGGGGAGCTGTTTTTT. This sequence encodes CASSHRGTGELFF.